Below, one T cell receptor (beta chain) is given with its context. Its specificity is not known. This specimen belongs to a study of CD8 T cells in ankylosing spondylitis. Study-wide findings and caveats: Significant enrichment of disease-linked clones was reportedly seen in matched ankylosing spondylitis synovial fluid. Before this, some motif variants had been reported in reactive arthritis synovial fluid and blood. Roughly eight highly homologous variants made up a TCR beta motif that seemed to typify ankylosing spondylitis blood.

Molecular-barcoded quantitative 5'-RACE produced these TCR beta libraries. TCRdb re-derived calls from the 5' RACE reads in MiXCR, one entry per CDR3 protein. The sample has around 390,000 distinct CDR3 sequences, around 24% seen once. The CDR3 is 13 residues long. V was shortened by 5 bases and J by 7 bases, with 11 bases between the two germline ends. J is TRBJ1-4 and V is TRBV12-3 or TRBV12-4; unclear D gene. The sequenced sample was blood, either unsorted or a sorted T cell fraction (not recorded which). The receptor was derived from a male donor with ankylosing spondylitis. Here the CDR3 reads CASSLQNVEKLFF. Here the CDR3 DNA reads TGTGCCAGCAGTCTACAAAACGTTGAAAAACTGTTTTTT.